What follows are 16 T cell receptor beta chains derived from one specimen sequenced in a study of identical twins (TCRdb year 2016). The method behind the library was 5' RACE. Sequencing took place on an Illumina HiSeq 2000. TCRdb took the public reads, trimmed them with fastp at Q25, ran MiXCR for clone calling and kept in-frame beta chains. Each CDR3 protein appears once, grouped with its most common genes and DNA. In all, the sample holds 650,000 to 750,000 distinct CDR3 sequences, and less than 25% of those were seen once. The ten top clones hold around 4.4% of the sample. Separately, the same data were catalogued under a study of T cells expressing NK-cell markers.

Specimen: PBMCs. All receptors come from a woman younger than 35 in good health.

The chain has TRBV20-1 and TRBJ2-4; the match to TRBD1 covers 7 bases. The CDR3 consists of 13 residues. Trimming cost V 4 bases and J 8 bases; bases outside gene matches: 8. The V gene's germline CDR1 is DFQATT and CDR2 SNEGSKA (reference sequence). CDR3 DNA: TGCAGTGCTAAGATGACAGGGTTACACATTCAGTACTTC. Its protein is CSAKMTGLHIQYF.

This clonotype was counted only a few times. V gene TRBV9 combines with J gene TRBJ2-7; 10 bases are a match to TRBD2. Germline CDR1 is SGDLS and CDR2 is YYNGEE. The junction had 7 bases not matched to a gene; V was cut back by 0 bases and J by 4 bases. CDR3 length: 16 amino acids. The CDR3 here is CASSVGLAGDSYEQYF. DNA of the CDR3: TGTGCCAGCAGCGTAGGGCTAGCGGGAGACTCGTACGAGCAGTACTTC. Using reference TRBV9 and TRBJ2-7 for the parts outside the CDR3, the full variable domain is DSGVTQTPKHLITATGQRVTLRCSPRSGDLSVYWYQQSLDQGLQFLIQYYNGEERAKGNILERFSAQQFPDLHSELNLSSLELGDSALYFCASSVGLAGDSYEQYFGPGTRLTVT.

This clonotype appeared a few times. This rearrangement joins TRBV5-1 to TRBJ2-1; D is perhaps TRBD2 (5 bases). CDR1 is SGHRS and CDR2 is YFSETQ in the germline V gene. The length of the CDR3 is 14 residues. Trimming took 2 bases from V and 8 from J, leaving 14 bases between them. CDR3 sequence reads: CASSLGGPEDEQFF. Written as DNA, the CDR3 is TGCGCCAGCAGCTTAGGCGGGCCAGAGGATGAGCAGTTCTTC.

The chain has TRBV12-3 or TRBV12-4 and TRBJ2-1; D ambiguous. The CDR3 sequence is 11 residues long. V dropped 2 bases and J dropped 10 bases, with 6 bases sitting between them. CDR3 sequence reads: CASSLSPEQFF. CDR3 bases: TGTGCCAGCAGTTTATCTCCGGAGCAGTTCTTC.

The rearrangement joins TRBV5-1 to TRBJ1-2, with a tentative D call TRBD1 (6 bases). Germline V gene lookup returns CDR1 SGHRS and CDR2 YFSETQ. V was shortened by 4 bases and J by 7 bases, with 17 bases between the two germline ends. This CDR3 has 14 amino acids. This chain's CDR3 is CASSLDSPASGYTF. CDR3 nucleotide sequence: TGCGCCAGCAGCCTGGACAGTCCTGCTTCTGGCTACACCTTC.

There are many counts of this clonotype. DNA of the CDR3: TGCGCCAGCAGCCTCCGGGACCTGGCCCAAGAGACCCAGTACTTC. Translating it yields CASSLRDLAQETQYF. The chain uses TRBV5-1 and TRBJ2-5, with D perhaps given as TRBD1 or TRBD2 (5 bases each). The germline CDR1 and CDR2 sequences are SGHRS and YFSETQ. There are 15 residues in the CDR3. With 4 bases removed from V and 1 base from J, the gap between germline ends came to 14 bases.

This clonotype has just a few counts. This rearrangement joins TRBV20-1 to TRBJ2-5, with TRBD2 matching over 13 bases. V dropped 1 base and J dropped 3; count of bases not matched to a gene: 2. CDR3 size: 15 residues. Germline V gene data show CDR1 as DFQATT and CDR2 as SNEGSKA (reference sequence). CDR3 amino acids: CSARAGTSGEETQYF. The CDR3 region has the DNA TGCAGTGCTAGAGCCGGGACTAGCGGGGAAGAGACCCAGTACTTC.

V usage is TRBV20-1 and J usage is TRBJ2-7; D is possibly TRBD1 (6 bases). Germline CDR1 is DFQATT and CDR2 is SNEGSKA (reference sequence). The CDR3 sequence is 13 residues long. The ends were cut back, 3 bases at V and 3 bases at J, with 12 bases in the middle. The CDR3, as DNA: TGCAGTGCTAGGGACAGTCGACACTACGAGCAGTACTTC. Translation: CSARDSRHYEQYF.

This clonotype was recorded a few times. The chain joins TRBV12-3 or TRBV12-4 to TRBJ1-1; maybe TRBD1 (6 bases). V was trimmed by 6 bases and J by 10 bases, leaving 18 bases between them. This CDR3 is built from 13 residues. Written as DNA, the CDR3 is TGTGCCAGCAGACGCGAAAGGGGGAGGGGAGCTTTCTTT. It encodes CASRRERGRGAFF.

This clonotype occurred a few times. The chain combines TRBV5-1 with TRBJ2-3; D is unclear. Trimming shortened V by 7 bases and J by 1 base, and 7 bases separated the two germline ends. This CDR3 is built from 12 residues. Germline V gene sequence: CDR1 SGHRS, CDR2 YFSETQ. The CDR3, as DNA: TGCGCCAGCGGGAAGGGCACAGATACGCAGTATTTT. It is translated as CASGKGTDTQYF.

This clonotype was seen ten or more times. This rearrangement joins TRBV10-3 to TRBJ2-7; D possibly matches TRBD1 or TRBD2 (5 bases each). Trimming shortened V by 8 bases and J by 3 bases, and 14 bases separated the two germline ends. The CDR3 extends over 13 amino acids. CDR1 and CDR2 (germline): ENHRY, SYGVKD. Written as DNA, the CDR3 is TGTGCCATCGGGCGAGGGGCTAGCTACGAGCAGTACTTC. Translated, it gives CAIGRGASYEQYF.

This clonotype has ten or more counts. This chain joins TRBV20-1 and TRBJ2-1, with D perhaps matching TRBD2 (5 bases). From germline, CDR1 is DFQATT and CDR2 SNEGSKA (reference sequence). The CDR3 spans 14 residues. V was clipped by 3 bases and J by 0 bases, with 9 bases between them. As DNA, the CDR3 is TGCAGTGCTAGTAGAGGGAGCTCCTACAATGAGCAGTTCTTC. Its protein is CSASRGSSYNEQFF.

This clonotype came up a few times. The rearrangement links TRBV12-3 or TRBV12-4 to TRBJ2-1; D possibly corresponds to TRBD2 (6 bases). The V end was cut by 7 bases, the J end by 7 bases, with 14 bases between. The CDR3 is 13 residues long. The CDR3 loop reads CASTQTRGNEQFF. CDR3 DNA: TGTGCCAGCACCCAGACTAGAGGAAATGAGCAGTTCTTC.

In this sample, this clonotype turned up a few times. The CDR3 DNA follows: TGTGCCAGCAGTCAGGGACAGCCGGAAGCTTTCTTT. It yields the protein CASSQGQPEAFF. The V call is TRBV12-3 or TRBV12-4, the J call TRBJ1-1; 7 bases align to TRBD1. The J segment lost 8 bases and the V segment lost 5 bases, leaving 5 bases of the junction unmatched. This CDR3 region has 12 residues.

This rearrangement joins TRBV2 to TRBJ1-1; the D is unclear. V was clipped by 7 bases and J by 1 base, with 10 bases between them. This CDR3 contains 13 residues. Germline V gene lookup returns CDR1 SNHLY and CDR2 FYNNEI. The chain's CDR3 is CASTEAKNTEAFF. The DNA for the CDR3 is TGTGCCAGCACCGAGGCCAAGAACACTGAAGCTTTCTTT.

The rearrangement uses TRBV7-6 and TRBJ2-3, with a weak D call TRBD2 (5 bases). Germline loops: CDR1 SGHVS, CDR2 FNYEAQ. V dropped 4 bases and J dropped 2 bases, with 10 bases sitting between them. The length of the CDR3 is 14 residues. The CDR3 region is CASSSAGNTDTQYF. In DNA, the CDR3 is TGTGCCAGCAGCTCGGCGGGTAACACAGATACGCAGTATTTT.